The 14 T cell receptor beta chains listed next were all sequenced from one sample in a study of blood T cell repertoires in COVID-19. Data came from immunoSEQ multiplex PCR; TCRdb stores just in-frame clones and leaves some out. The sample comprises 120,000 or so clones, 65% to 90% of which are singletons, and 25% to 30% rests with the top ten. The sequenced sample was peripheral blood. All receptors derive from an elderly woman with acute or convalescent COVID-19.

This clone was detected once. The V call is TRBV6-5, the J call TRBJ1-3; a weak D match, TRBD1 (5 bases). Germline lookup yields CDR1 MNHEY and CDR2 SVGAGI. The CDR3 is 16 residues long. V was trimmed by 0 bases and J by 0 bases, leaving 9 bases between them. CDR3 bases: TGTGCCAGCAGTTACTCTGCGGGACGCTCTGGAAACACCATATATTTT. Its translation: CASSYSAGRSGNTIYF.

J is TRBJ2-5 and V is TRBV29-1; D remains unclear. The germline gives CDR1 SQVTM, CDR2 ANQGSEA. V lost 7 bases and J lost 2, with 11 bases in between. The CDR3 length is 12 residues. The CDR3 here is CSEHTSQETQYF. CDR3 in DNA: TGCAGCGAACACACCTCTCAAGAGACCCAGTACTTC.

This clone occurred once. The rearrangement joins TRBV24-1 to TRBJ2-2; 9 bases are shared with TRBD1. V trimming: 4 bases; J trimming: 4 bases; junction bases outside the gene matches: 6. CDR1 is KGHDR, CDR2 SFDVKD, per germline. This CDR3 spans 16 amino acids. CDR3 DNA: TGTGCCACCAGTGACTCGGGACAGGGAACCACCGGGGAGCTGTTTTTT. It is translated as CATSDSGQGTTGELFF.

In nucleotides, the CDR3 is TGTGCCAGTAGTATTGGCCTTGGAAACACCATATATTTT. Translation gives CASSIGLGNTIYF. The chain recombines TRBV19 with TRBJ1-3; no clear D gene. From germline, CDR1 is LNHDA and CDR2 SQIVND (reference sequence). Trimming removed 3 bases from V and 3 bases from J, with 6 bases in between. The CDR3 spans 13 residues.

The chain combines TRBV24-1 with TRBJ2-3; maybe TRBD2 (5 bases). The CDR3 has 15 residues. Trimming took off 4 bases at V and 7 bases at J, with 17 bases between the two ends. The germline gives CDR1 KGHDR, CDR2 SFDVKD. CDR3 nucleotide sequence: TGTGCCACCAGTGACCAGCGACGTCTAGCAAATACGCAGTATTTT. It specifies CATSDQRRLANTQYF.

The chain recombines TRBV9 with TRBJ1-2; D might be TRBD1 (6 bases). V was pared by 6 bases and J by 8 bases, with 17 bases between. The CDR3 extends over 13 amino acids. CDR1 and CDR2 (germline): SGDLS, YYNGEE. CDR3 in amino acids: CASTRENREGYTF. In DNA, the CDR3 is TGTGCCAGCACCAGAGAAAACAGGGAAGGCTACACCTTC. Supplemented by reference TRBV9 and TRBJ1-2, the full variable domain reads DSGVTQTPKHLITATGQRVTLRCSPRSGDLSVYWYQQSLDQGLQFLIQYYNGEERAKGNILERFSAQQFPDLHSELNLSSLELGDSALYFCASTRENREGYTFGSGTRLTVV.

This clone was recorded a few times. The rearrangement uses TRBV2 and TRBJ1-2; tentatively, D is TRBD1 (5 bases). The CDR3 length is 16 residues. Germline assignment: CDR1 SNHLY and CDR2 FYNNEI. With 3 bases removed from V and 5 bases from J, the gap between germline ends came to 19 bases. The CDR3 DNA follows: TGTGCCAGCAGTGAGTCGTCAGGGTCCAACGGGTATGGCTACACCTTC. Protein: CASSESSGSNGYGYTF.

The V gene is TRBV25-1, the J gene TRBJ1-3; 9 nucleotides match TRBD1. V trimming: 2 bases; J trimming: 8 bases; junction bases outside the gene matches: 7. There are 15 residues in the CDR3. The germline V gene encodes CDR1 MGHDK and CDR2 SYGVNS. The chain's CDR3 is CASSERDRGGDTIYF. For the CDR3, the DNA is TGTGCCAGCAGTGAAAGAGACAGGGGGGGAGACACCATATATTTT.

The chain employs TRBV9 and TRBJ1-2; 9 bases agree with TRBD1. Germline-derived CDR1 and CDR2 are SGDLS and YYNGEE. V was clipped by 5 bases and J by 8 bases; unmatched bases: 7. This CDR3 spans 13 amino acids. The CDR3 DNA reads TGTGCCAGCAGGGACAGGGGTGGCCTCGGCTACACCTTC. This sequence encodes CASRDRGGLGYTF.

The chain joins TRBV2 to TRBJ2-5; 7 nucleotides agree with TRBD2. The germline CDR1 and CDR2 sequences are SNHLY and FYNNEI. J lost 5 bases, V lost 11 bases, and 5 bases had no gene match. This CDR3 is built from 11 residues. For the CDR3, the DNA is TGTGCCGGGGGACTATCGGAGACCCAGTACTTC. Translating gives CAGGLSETQYF. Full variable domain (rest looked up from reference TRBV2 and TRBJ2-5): EPEVTQTPSHQVTQMGQEVILRCVPISNHLYFYWYRQILGQKVEFLVSFYNNEISEKSEIFDDQFSVERPDGSNFTLKIRSTKLEDSAMYFCAGGLSETQYFGPGTRLLVL.

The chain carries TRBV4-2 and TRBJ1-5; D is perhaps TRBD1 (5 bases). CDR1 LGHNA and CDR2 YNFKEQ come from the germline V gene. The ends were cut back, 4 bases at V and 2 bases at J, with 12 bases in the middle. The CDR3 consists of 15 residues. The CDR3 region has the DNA TGTGCCAGCAGCCCTTCTAAAGGGGGCAATCAGCCCCAGCATTTT. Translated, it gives CASSPSKGGNQPQHF.

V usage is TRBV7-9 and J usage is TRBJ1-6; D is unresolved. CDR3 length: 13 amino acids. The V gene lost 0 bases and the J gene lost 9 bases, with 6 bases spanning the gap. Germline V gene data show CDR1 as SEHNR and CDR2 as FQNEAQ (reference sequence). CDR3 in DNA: TGTGCCAGCAGCTTAGCAGCCGTTTCACCCCTCCACTTT. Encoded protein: CASSLAAVSPLHF.

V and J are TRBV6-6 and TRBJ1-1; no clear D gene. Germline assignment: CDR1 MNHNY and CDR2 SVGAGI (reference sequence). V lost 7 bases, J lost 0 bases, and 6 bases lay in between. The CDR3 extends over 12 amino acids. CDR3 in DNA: TGTGCCAGCAATCAGGTGAACACTGAAGCTTTCTTT. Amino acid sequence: CASNQVNTEAFF.

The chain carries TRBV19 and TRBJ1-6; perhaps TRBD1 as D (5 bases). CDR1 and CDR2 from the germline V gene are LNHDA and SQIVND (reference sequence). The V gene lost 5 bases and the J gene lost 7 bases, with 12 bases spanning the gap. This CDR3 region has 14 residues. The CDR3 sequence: CASSLDSINSPLHF. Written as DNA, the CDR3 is TGTGCCAGTAGTCTCGACAGTATCAATTCACCCCTCCACTTT.